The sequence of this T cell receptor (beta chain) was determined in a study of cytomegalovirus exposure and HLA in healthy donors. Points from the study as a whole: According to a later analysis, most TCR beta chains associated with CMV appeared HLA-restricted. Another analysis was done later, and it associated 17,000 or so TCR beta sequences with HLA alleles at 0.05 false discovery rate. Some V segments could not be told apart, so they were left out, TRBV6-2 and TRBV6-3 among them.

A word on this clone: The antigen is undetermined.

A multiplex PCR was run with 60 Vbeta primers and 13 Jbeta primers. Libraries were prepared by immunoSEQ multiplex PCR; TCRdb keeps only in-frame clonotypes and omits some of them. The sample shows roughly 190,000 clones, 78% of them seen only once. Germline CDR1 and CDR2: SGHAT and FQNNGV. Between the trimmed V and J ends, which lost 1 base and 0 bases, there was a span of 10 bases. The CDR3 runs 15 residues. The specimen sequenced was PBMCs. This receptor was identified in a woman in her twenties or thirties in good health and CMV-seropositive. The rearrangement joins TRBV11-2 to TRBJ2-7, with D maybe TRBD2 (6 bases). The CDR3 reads CASSLGAGSSYEQYF. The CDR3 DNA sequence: TGTGCCAGCAGCTTAGGGGCGGGAAGCTCCTACGAGCAGTACTTC.